This TCR beta chain emerged from a study of cytomegalovirus exposure and HLA in healthy donors. Study-wide findings and caveats: In a later analysis, HLA-associated beta chains showed higher expansion and lower generation probabilities than comparable chains. The classifier reportedly diagnosed cytomegalovirus status with high sensitivity and specificity.

60 Vbeta and 13 Jbeta primers were used in PCR. TCRdb's table, derived via immunoSEQ multiplex PCR, lists solely in-frame clones and lacks some. The repertoire holds 150,000 to 200,000 clones, with more than 70% as singletons. In this sample, this clone turned up a few times. The antigen is unknown. The junction had 12 bases not matched to a gene; V was cut back by 11 bases and J by 1 base. CDR1 and CDR2 from the germline V gene are LNHDA and SQIVND (reference sequence). There are 15 residues in the CDR3. Sequencing was performed on PBMCs. This chain joins TRBV19 and TRBJ2-7, with TRBD1 matching 9 bases. This clonotype was sampled from a male donor in good health and CMV-seronegative. CDR3 in amino acids: CAASSSGTGSYEQYF. CDR3 nucleotide sequence: TGTGCCGCGAGCTCCAGCGGGACAGGGTCCTACGAGCAGTACTTC.